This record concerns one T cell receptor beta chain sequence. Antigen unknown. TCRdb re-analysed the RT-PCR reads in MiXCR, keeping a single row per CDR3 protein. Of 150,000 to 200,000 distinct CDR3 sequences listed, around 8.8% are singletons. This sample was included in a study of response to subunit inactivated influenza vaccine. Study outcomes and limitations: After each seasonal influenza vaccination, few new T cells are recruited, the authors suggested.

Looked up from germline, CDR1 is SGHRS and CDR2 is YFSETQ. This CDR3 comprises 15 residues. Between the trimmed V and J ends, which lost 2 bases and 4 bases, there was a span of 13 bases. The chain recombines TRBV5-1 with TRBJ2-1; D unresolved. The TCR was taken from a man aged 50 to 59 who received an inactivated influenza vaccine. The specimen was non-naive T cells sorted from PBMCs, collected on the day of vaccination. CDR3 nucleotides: TGCGCCAGCAGCTTAACCCCGGGCAGTTACAATGAGCAGTTCTTC. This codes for CASSLTPGSYNEQFF.